This T cell receptor beta chain emerged from a study of blood T cell repertoires in COVID-19. Study details: Whether acute or convalescent, the COVID-19 samples came from the United States, Italy and Spain. The analysed material was cDNA or gDNA that came from T cells, B-cell-depleted T cells, or PBMCs.

The CDR3 totals 14 residues. The V gene lost 1 base and the J gene lost 4 bases, with 10 bases spanning the gap. From germline, CDR1 is MNHNS and CDR2 SASEGT. Original handling: The assay estimated nucleated cells by amplifying reference gene primers. Assay used: immunoSEQ multiplex PCR; TCRdb lists only in-frame clones, some missing. V and J calls and clone size come straight from that table; D and trimming were deduced from the DNA. This sample has tens of thousands of clones, with about nine tenths found just once. This TCR derives from a man aged 55 to 70 with acute or convalescent COVID-19. This chain links TRBV6-1 with TRBJ1-2, with a weak D call TRBD1 (5 bases). The sample taken for sequencing was peripheral blood. CDR3 protein: CASSEVGGAYGYTF. CDR3 nucleotides: TGTGCCAGCAGTGAAGTGGGAGGGGCCTATGGCTACACCTTC.